This TCR beta chain was captured by sequencing in a study of Graves' ophthalmopathy and Graves' hyperthyroidism. The diagnosis was founded upon clinical symptoms, serum thyroxine, TRAb, thyroid ultrasound and orbital computed tomography. Germline lookup yields CDR1 MNHEY and CDR2 SMNVEV (reference sequence). The ends were cut back, 3 bases at V and 7 bases at J, with 18 bases in the middle. The CDR3 covers 15 residues. Concerning this clonotype: Its antigen remains unknown.

Findings and caveats of the study: The model predicted ophthalmopathy progression with about 70% sensitivity and around 72% specificity. The 13-signature model separated ophthalmopathy from stable hyperthyroidism at 85% to 90% sensitivity and roughly 80% specificity. Among thyroid clonotypes expanded above 0.001 frequency, most also appeared in blood.

As the template, RNA transcripts were used to amplify TCR beta CDR3 regions. Scientists carried out first-round RT-PCR using HTBI primers and then a second-round multiplex PCR. TCRdb re-called the multiplex PCR reads with MiXCR, one entry per CDR3 protein. The profile covers about 210,000 distinct CDR3 sequences, with under 30% appearing a single time and 8.5% to 9.5% taken by the ten largest. This chain uses TRBV27 with TRBJ1-1; no clear D gene. The clonotype comes from a man between 45 and 60 years old with Graves' ophthalmopathy. The sample was peripheral blood. The CDR3 reads CASSLMGGSRLEAFF. The DNA of the CDR3 is TGTGCCAGCAGTTTGATGGGAGGGAGTCGACTTGAAGCTTTCTTT.